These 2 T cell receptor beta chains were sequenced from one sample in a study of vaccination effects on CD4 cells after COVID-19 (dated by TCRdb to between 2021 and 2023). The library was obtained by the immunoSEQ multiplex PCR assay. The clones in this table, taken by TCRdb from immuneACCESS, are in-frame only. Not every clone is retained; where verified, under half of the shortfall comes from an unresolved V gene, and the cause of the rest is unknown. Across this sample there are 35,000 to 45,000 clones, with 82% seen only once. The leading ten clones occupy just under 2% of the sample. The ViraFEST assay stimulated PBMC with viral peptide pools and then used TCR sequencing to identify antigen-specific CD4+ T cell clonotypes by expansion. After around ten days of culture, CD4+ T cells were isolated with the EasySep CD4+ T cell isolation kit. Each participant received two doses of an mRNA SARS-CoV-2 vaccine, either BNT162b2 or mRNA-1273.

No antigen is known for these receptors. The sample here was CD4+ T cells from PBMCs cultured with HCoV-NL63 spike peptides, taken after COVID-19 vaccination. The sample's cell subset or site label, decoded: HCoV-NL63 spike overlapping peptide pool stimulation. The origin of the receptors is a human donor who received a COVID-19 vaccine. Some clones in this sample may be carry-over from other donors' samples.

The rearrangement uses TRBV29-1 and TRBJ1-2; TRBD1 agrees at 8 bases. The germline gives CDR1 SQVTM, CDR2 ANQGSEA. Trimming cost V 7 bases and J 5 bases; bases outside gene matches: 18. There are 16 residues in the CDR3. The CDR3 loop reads CSASPRDTGGEYGYTF. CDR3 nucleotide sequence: TGCAGCGCCAGTCCCCGGGACACAGGGGGGGAGTATGGCTACACCTTC.

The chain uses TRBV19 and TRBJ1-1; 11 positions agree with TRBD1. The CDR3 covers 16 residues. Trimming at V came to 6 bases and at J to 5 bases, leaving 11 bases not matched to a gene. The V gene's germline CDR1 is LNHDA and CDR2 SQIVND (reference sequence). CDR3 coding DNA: TGTGCCAGTAGGGACCGGGGACAGGGGGTATATACTGAAGCTTTCTTT. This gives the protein CASRDRGQGVYTEAFF.